A single sample is the source of the 25 T cell receptor beta chains below, sequenced in a study of cytomegalovirus exposure and HLA in healthy donors. Researchers ran the PCR with 60 Vbeta and 13 Jbeta primers. TCRdb's table, derived via immunoSEQ multiplex PCR, lists solely in-frame clones and lacks some. The data hold 130,000 or so clones, with 81% observed a single time. Material: PBMCs. The receptor set was obtained from a man between 40 and 49 years old in good health and CMV-seronegative.

The CDR3 loop is CASSYFGRGYDEQYF. DNA of the CDR3: TGTGCCAGCAGTTACTTCGGCAGGGGATACGACGAGCAGTACTTC. The chain carries TRBV6-5 and TRBJ2-7, with a possible D match to TRBD1 (6 bases). Germline V CDR1 and CDR2: MNHEY, SVGAGI. CDR3 length: 15 residues. V dropped 1 base and J dropped 5 bases, with 15 bases sitting between them.

This chain uses TRBV11-2 with TRBJ2-4; 9 nucleotides match TRBD2. Germline V gene sequence: CDR1 SGHAT, CDR2 FQNNGV. The junction had 2 bases not matched to a gene; V was cut back by 3 bases and J by 5 bases. The length of the CDR3 is 14 residues. CDR3 loop: CASSFGTSQNIQYF. The DNA for the CDR3 is TGTGCCAGCAGCTTCGGGACTAGCCAAAACATTCAGTACTTC.

This clone was observed a few times. The J gene is TRBJ1-5, the V gene TRBV6-5; 7 bases line up with TRBD1. The trim removed 4 bases at V and 0 bases at J, leaving 3 bases unmatched. There are 15 residues in the CDR3. Germline V gene lookup returns CDR1 MNHEY and CDR2 SVGAGI. CDR3: CASSWTGDSNQPQHF. The CDR3 bases are TGTGCCAGCAGTTGGACAGGAGATAGCAATCAGCCCCAGCATTTT.

V is TRBV7-2 and J is TRBJ2-5; D unclear. V was shortened by 8 bases and J by 1 base, with 2 bases between the two germline ends. The germline V gene encodes CDR1 SGHTA and CDR2 FQGNSA. The CDR3 sequence is 10 residues long. The DNA for the CDR3 is TGTGCCAGCCTCCAAGAGACCCAGTACTTC. Its protein product is CASLQETQYF.

The chain uses TRBV5-1 and TRBJ2-7; 8 bases map to TRBD2. Germline V gives CDR1 SGHRS, CDR2 YFSETQ. CDR3 length: 17 residues. Germline trimming cut 0 bases from V and 6 bases from J; bases unmatched to any gene: 14. In DNA form, the CDR3 reads TGCGCCAGCAGCTTGGAACCTCAGGTAGCGGGACCCCGCGAGCAGTACTTC. The encoded protein is CASSLEPQVAGPREQYF.

The chain is built from TRBV9 and TRBJ2-4; possibly TRBD1 for D (5 bases). The germline V gene has CDR1 SGDLS and CDR2 YYNGEE. Trimming left V 0 bases short and J 5 bases short, with 21 bases between. The CDR3 runs 18 residues. Here the CDR3 reads CASSVGARRAIAENIQYF. CDR3 in DNA: TGTGCCAGCAGCGTAGGGGCCCGCAGGGCGATTGCGGAAAACATTCAGTACTTC.

Only a few counts were recorded for this clone. The chain links TRBV30 to TRBJ2-7; 8 bases agree with TRBD1. The CDR3 has 16 residues. CDR1 GTSNPN and CDR2 SVGIG come from the germline V gene (reference sequence). The J segment lost 2 bases and the V segment lost 0 bases, leaving 9 bases of the junction unmatched. The CDR3: CAWSVQWTGLAYEQYF. In DNA, the CDR3 is TGTGCCTGGAGTGTACAGTGGACAGGGCTGGCCTACGAGCAGTACTTC.

J is TRBJ2-5 and V is TRBV5-1; TRBD2 agrees at 11 bases. The CDR3 is made up of 16 amino acids. In germline, CDR1 is SGHRS, CDR2 YFSETQ. Trimming took 0 bases from V and 2 from J; bases not matched to a gene: 3. CDR3 residues: CASSLVLAGGQETQYF. For the CDR3, the DNA is TGCGCCAGCAGCTTGGTCTTAGCGGGGGGGCAAGAGACCCAGTACTTC.

The table lists this clone with a few counts. V is TRBV7-9 and J is TRBJ1-2; 7 nucleotides line up with TRBD1. Germline trimming cut 3 bases from V and 3 bases from J; bases unmatched to any gene: 1. CDR3 length: 13 residues. Germline values: CDR1 SEHNR, CDR2 FQNEAQ (reference sequence). The CDR3 loop reads CASSLGTDYGYTF. The CDR3 DNA sequence: TGTGCCAGCAGCTTGGGGACAGACTATGGCTACACCTTC. The full variable domain, with the rest looked up from reference TRBV7-9 and TRBJ1-2, is DTGVSQNPRHKITKRGQNVTFRCDPISEHNRLYWYRQTLGQGPEFLTYFQNEAQLEKSRLLSDRFSAERPKGSFSTLEIQRTEQGDSAMYLCASSLGTDYGYTFGSGTRLTVV.

The genes are TRBV16 and TRBJ1-1, with D perhaps TRBD1 (5 bases). There are 15 residues in the CDR3. V lost 4 bases and J 0 bases, leaving 12 bases between the germline ends. The germline CDR1 and CDR2 sequences are KGHSY and FQNENV. The DNA for the CDR3 is TGTGCCAGCAGCCCGAGGAGACAGCTGAACACTGAAGCTTTCTTT. Protein: CASSPRRQLNTEAFF.

The chain joins TRBV5-4 to TRBJ2-7; 11 bases map to TRBD2. The CDR3 spans 15 residues. CDR1 is SGHNT, CDR2 YYREEE, per germline (reference sequence). V lost 0 bases, J lost 6 bases, and 5 bases stayed unmatched. The CDR3 DNA follows: TGTGCCAGCAGCTTGGTACTAGCGGGAGATAGCGAGCAGTACTTC. It encodes CASSLVLAGDSEQYF.

The chain combines TRBV5-6 with TRBJ1-3, with D maybe TRBD1 (5 bases). This CDR3 spans 16 amino acids. The V gene's germline CDR1 is SGHDT and CDR2 YYEEEE. V was clipped by 4 bases and J by 2 bases, with 16 bases between them. CDR3 region: CASSRSGLLTGNTIYF. The CDR3 coding sequence is TGTGCCAGCAGCCGGTCGGGACTACTTACTGGAAACACCATATATTTT.

This clone has more than one count but fewer than ten. This rearrangement joins TRBV7-2 to TRBJ2-7; a possible D gene is TRBD1 (5 bases). Germline-derived CDR1 and CDR2 are SGHTA and FQGNSA. CDR3 length: 13 residues. V lost 4 bases and J lost 3, with 10 bases in between. The CDR3: CASSYQDSYEQYF. Written as DNA, the CDR3 is TGTGCCAGCAGCTATCAAGACAGCTACGAGCAGTACTTC.

This chain links TRBV11-3 with TRBJ2-5; TRBD2 matches at 11 bases. The J call is doubtful: the DNA matches TRBJ2-7 better. Germline lookup yields CDR1 SGHNT and CDR2 YENEEA. This CDR3 region has 13 residues. The chain's CDR3 is CASSSGTSGEQYF. The CDR3 nucleotides are TGTGCCAGCAGCTCCGGGACTAGCGGCGAGCAGTACTTC.

The V gene is TRBV4-2, the J gene TRBJ1-1; D is uncertain. The CDR3 is 15 residues long. V lost 5 bases, J lost 4 bases, and 17 bases lay in between. Germline V lookup: CDR1 LGHNA, CDR2 YNFKEQ. Here the CDR3 reads CASSRQAGVGTEAFF. The CDR3 DNA reads TGTGCCAGCAGCAGGCAGGCCGGGGTTGGCACTGAAGCTTTCTTT.

The rearrangement links TRBV13 to TRBJ2-7; D ambiguous. V was pared by 0 bases and J by 0 bases, with 9 bases between. The CDR3 consists of 15 residues. Germline-derived CDR1 and CDR2 are PRHDT and FYEKMQ (reference sequence). Written as DNA, the CDR3 is TGTGCCAGCAGCTTAGGCTTCACCAGCTCCTACGAGCAGTACTTC. Translation: CASSLGFTSSYEQYF.

This chain joins TRBV5-4 and TRBJ2-6; TRBD1 aligns across 9 bases. CDR3 size: 16 residues. Germline CDR1 SGHNT, CDR2 YYREEE (reference sequence). The ends lost 3 bases at V and 4 bases at J; junction bases unmatched: 5. CDR3 region: CASSSRQGVGANVLTF. In DNA form, the CDR3 reads TGTGCCAGCAGCTCAAGACAGGGGGTAGGGGCCAACGTCCTGACTTTC.

The chain has TRBV7-9 and TRBJ2-2; D not certain. Between the trimmed V and J ends, which lost 2 bases and 4 bases, there was a span of 8 bases. This CDR3 is 14 amino acids long. Germline CDR1 SEHNR, CDR2 FQNEAQ (reference sequence). The CDR3 reads CASSLPTGTGELFF. CDR3 nucleotides: TGTGCCAGCAGCTTACCAACGGGCACCGGGGAGCTGTTTTTT.

The gene calls are TRBV28 and TRBJ1-1; tentative D call: TRBD1 (5 bases). From germline, CDR1 is MDHEN and CDR2 SYDVKM. The CDR3 is made up of 14 amino acids. The V gene lost 6 bases and the J gene lost 4 bases, with 15 bases spanning the gap. The CDR3 DNA is TGTGCCAGCAGCCCGGGAGGGGTCGGCACTGAAGCTTTCTTT. Protein sequence: CASSPGGVGTEAFF.

The gene calls are TRBV18 and TRBJ2-1; tentatively, D is TRBD1 (5 bases). Trimming pared 0 bases from V and 7 bases from J, leaving 10 bases between. The CDR3 spans 14 residues. Germline V gene lookup returns CDR1 KGHSH and CDR2 LQKENI. For the CDR3, the DNA is TGTGCCAGCTCACCACCGTCGACAGTGAATGAGCAGTTCTTC. This translates into CASSPPSTVNEQFF.

V is TRBV7-9 and J is TRBJ2-3; no clear D gene. Looked up from germline, CDR1 is SEHNR and CDR2 is FQNEAQ (reference sequence). The CDR3 contains 13 residues. Trimming stripped 0 bases from V and 6 bases from J, with 7 bases between. This CDR3 reads CASSLAPGDTQYF. In nucleotides, the CDR3 is TGTGCCAGCAGCTTAGCGCCGGGTGATACGCAGTATTTT.

There are a few counts of this clone. This rearrangement joins TRBV6-1 to TRBJ2-5; TRBD2 aligns across 10 bases. Germline V gene data show CDR1 as MNHNS and CDR2 as SASEGT. The CDR3 spans 13 residues. With 4 bases clipped from V and 7 bases from J, the junction kept 3 bases outside the gene matches. DNA of the CDR3: TGTGCCAGCAGTGCCAGCGGGGGGGGGACCCAGTACTTC. Translated, it gives CASSASGGGTQYF.

The gene calls are TRBV5-1 and TRBJ1-2; D remains ambiguous. V gave up 0 bases and J gave up 4 bases, with 13 bases separating them. The CDR3 is 15 residues long. Germline V gives CDR1 SGHRS, CDR2 YFSETQ. The CDR3 spells CASSLAASQSYGYTF. The CDR3 DNA reads as TGCGCCAGCAGCTTGGCCGCCAGTCAAAGCTATGGCTACACCTTC. Filled out from reference TRBV5-1 and TRBJ1-2, the complete variable domain reads KAGVTQTPRYLIKTRGQQVTLSCSPISGHRSVSWYQQTPGQGLQFLFEYFSETQRNKGNFPGRFSGRQFSNSRSEMNVSTLELGDSALYLCASSLAASQSYGYTFGSGTRLTVV.

This chain connects TRBV7-9 to TRBJ1-3; a possible D gene is TRBD1 (6 bases). The germline V gene encodes CDR1 SEHNR and CDR2 FQNEAQ (reference sequence). The CDR3 covers 15 residues. V was clipped by 5 bases and J by 3 bases, with 14 bases between them. DNA of the CDR3: TGTGCCAGCAGCGAGACAGGAAACCTTGGAAACACCATATATTTT. Encoded protein: CASSETGNLGNTIYF.

The CDR3 region has the DNA TGTGCCAGCTCGCCTACCGGGACAGGGAACGAAAAACTGTTTTTT. This gives the protein CASSPTGTGNEKLFF. The V gene is TRBV18, the J gene TRBJ1-4; 9 positions agree with TRBD1. This CDR3 contains 15 residues. Germline V gives CDR1 KGHSH, CDR2 LQKENI. V gave up 6 bases and J gave up 8 bases; unmatched junction bases: 10.